Shown below are 14 T cell receptor beta chains from a single sample sequenced in a study of blood T cell repertoires in COVID-19. Assay: immunoSEQ multiplex PCR; the TCRdb copy retains only in-frame clones and omits some. Here the sample spans 210,000 or so clones, 70% to 80% being singletons. Sequencing used peripheral blood. These receptors were collected from a man aged 45 to 65 who had recovered from COVID-19.

The chain joins TRBV6-1 to TRBJ2-5, with TRBD2 identical over 9 bases. From germline, CDR1 is MNHNS and CDR2 SASEGT. With 2 bases clipped from V and 2 bases from J, the junction kept 3 bases outside the gene matches. The CDR3 extends over 15 amino acids. The CDR3 DNA follows: TGTGCCAGCAGTGAACTAGCGGGGCCTCAAGAGACCCAGTACTTC. Translating gives CASSELAGPQETQYF.

The chain carries TRBV5-1 and TRBJ1-4, with D hard to call. CDR1 SGHRS and CDR2 YFSETQ come from the germline V gene. The CDR3 is made up of 13 amino acids. V lost 4 bases, J lost 7 bases, and 11 bases lay in between. The CDR3 nucleotides are TGCGCCAGCAGCCTGCTTGGGCGTGAAAAACTGTTTTTT. It translates to CASSLLGREKLFF. Together with reference TRBV5-1 and TRBJ1-4, the CDR3 gives the full variable domain: KAGVTQTPRYLIKTRGQQVTLSCSPISGHRSVSWYQQTPGQGLQFLFEYFSETQRNKGNFPGRFSGRQFSNSRSEMNVSTLELGDSALYLCASSLLGREKLFFGSGTQLSVL.

This chain's CDR3 is CASSPGAGEQYF. Here the CDR3 DNA reads TGTGCCAGCAGCCCCGGAGCGGGCGAGCAGTACTTC. The rearrangement uses TRBV7-2 and TRBJ2-7; TRBD2 is a possible D gene (6 bases). The germline CDR1 and CDR2 sequences are SGHTA and FQGNSA. This CDR3 is 12 amino acids long. The ends were cut back, 5 bases at V and 6 bases at J, with 11 bases in the middle. The full variable domain, its missing parts supplied by reference TRBV7-2 and TRBJ2-7, is GAGVSQSPSNKVTEKGKDVELRCDPISGHTALYWYRQSLGQGLEFLIYFQGNSAPDKSGLPSDRFSAERTGGSVSTLTIQRTQQEDSAVYLCASSPGAGEQYFGPGTRLTVT.

The chain is built from TRBV21-1 and TRBJ1-5. TRBV21-1 has pseudogene status. This CDR3 contains 13 residues. The DNA of the CDR3 is TGTGCCAGCAACACGAGGGGCAATCAGCCCCAGCATTTT. Protein sequence: CASNTRGNQPQHF.

The chain uses TRBV19 and TRBJ1-5; no reliable D call. The CDR3 contains 15 residues. Looked up from germline, CDR1 is LNHDA and CDR2 is SQIVND (reference sequence). V dropped 7 bases and J dropped 0 bases, with 13 bases sitting between them. The CDR3 sequence: CASTRQKYSNQPQHF. The CDR3 DNA reads as TGTGCCAGTACCAGGCAGAAATATAGCAATCAGCCCCAGCATTTT. Drawing the rest from reference TRBV19 and TRBJ1-5, the complete variable domain is DGGITQSPKYLFRKEGQNVTLSCEQNLNHDAMYWYRQDPGQGLRLIYYSQIVNDFQKGDIAEGYSVSREKKESFPLTVTSAQKNPTAFYLCASTRQKYSNQPQHFGDGTRLSIL.

This clone was seen just once. The chain recombines TRBV6-1 with TRBJ1-5; 9 bases match TRBD1. Germline V gene data show CDR1 as MNHNS and CDR2 as SASEGT. The CDR3 length is 15 residues. With V trimmed by 3 bases and J by 3 bases, 3 bases remained unmatched. The CDR3 sequence: CASSERTGVNQPQHF. Here the CDR3 DNA reads TGTGCCAGCAGTGAGCGGACAGGGGTCAATCAGCCCCAGCATTTT.

The rearrangement joins TRBV5-1 to TRBJ2-5; 7 bases agree with TRBD2. The CDR3 loop spans 15 amino acids. V lost 0 bases and J lost 5; bases outside the gene matches: 7. Germline CDR1 SGHRS, CDR2 YFSETQ. CDR3: CASSLAGTSAETQYF. In DNA, the CDR3 is TGCGCCAGCAGCTTGGCCGGAACTAGCGCTGAGACCCAGTACTTC.

The chain uses TRBV7-2 and TRBJ2-7, with D hard to call. Trimming removed 5 bases from V and 6 bases from J, with 11 bases in between. This CDR3 is built from 12 residues. Germline loops: CDR1 SGHTA, CDR2 FQGNSA. The CDR3 here is CASSETISEQYF. CDR3 nucleotides: TGTGCCAGCAGCGAGACAATTTCCGAGCAGTACTTC.

The chain carries TRBV24-1 and TRBJ2-3, with TRBD2 matching over 7 bases. The CDR3 length is 15 residues. With V trimmed by 3 bases and J by 5 bases, 7 bases remained unmatched. Germline CDR1 KGHDR, CDR2 SFDVKD. The CDR3 bases are TGTGCCACCAGTGATAGGACTAGTTTGAGAGATACGCAGTATTTT. This gives the protein CATSDRTSLRDTQYF.

The chain links TRBV18 to TRBJ2-2; 8 bases line up with TRBD1. This CDR3 has 15 residues. CDR1 and CDR2 from the germline V gene are KGHSH and LQKENI. After removal of 9 bases from V and 7 bases from J, the junction contained 13 bases not matched to a gene. CDR3 nucleotide sequence: TGTGCCAGGCTAGCAACAGGGGGTGGTGGCGGGGAGCTGTTTTTT. Protein sequence: CARLATGGGGGELFF. The whole variable domain, filled in from reference TRBV18 and TRBJ2-2, reads NAGVMQNPRHLVRRRGQEARLRCSPMKGHSHVYWYRQLPEEGLKFMVYLQKENIIDESGMPKERFSAEFPKEGPSILRIQQVVRGDSAAYFCARLATGGGGGELFFGEGSRLTVL.

This chain uses TRBV5-1 with TRBJ1-3, with 10 bases lining up with TRBD1. The V gene end was trimmed by 1 base and the J gene end by 7 bases; junction bases not matched to a gene: 8. The CDR3 totals 16 residues. CDR1 and CDR2 (germline): SGHRS, YFSETQ. The CDR3, as DNA: TGCGCCAGCAGCTTGACCGGGACAGGGGTCGGGAACACCATATATTTT. Protein sequence: CASSLTGTGVGNTIYF.

In DNA, the CDR3 is TGTGCCAGCAGCGTAGTTGCGGGGGAGTCCTACGAGCAGTACTTC. It translates to CASSVVAGESYEQYF. The rearrangement uses TRBV9 and TRBJ2-7; 7 bases fit TRBD2. Germline V gives CDR1 SGDLS, CDR2 YYNGEE. The CDR3 runs to 15 residues. J gave up 1 base and V 0 bases, and 4 bases lay outside the gene matches.

J is TRBJ1-3 and V is TRBV2; D gene ambiguous. CDR3 size: 15 residues. Germline-derived CDR1 and CDR2 are SNHLY and FYNNEI. Trimming took 6 bases from V and 0 from J, leaving 12 bases between them. CDR3 in amino acids: CASRFLGSSGNTIYF. DNA of the CDR3: TGTGCCAGCAGATTCCTGGGGAGCTCTGGAAACACCATATATTTT.

The chain couples TRBV19 to TRBJ2-7; TRBD2 might be the D (6 bases). The germline V and J ends were trimmed by 1 base and 9 bases, with 22 bases remaining between them. Germline V gene data show CDR1 as LNHDA and CDR2 as SQIVND (reference sequence). The CDR3 runs to 16 residues. The CDR3 region is CASSIAPTGTPTMQYF. CDR3 DNA: TGTGCCAGTAGTATAGCCCCTACGGGGACTCCTACGATGCAGTACTTC.